The 27 T cell receptor beta chains below were found in one sample sequenced in a study of blood T cell repertoires in COVID-19. The protocol was immunoSEQ multiplex PCR, while the TCRdb copy is restricted to in-frame clones and leaves out a portion. The sample carries 130,000 or so clones, roughly 83% recorded once. Sequencing was carried out using peripheral blood. The receptor set was obtained from a woman older than 75 with acute or convalescent COVID-19.

The chain couples TRBV30 to TRBJ2-3, with D unclear. Trimming took off 3 bases at V and 6 bases at J, with 19 bases between the two ends. CDR1 is GTSNPN and CDR2 is SVGIG in the germline V gene (reference sequence). The CDR3 totals 15 residues. CDR3: CAWRSRLRTPDTQYF. DNA of the CDR3: TGTGCCTGGAGGAGCAGGCTGCGTACTCCGGATACGCAGTATTTT.

This chain links TRBV5-6 with TRBJ2-1; perhaps TRBD2 as D (5 bases). Between the trimmed V and J ends, which lost 3 bases and 6 bases, there was a span of 19 bases. The CDR3 runs 16 residues. Germline CDR1 and CDR2: SGHDT and YYEEEE. CDR3 nucleotide sequence: TGTGCCAGCAGCTCATATAGCGATGTTATAGGCAATGAGCAGTTCTTC. Protein: CASSSYSDVIGNEQFF.

This rearrangement joins TRBV5-1 to TRBJ2-7; 8 bases agree with TRBD2. The length of the CDR3 is 15 residues. In germline, CDR1 is SGHRS, CDR2 YFSETQ. J was trimmed by 0 bases and V by 4 bases; bases with no gene match: 6. CDR3 residues: CASSPRAGASYEQYF. DNA of the CDR3: TGCGCCAGCAGCCCACGAGCGGGGGCCTCCTACGAGCAGTACTTC.

This rearrangement joins TRBV10-1 to TRBJ2-5; D might be TRBD2 (7 bases). The ends were cut back, 5 bases at V and 0 bases at J, with 22 bases in the middle. Looked up from germline, CDR1 is WNHNN and CDR2 is SYGVQD (reference sequence). The CDR3 is 18 residues long. CDR3 sequence reads: CASSRPFYREGYQETQYF. The CDR3 nucleotides are TGCGCCAGCAGTCGTCCCTTTTACAGGGAGGGGTACCAAGAGACCCAGTACTTC.

The CDR3 spells CASSLRNSAFTYTDTQYF. Here the CDR3 DNA reads TGTGCCAGCAGCTTGAGGAACTCTGCCTTTACGTACACAGATACGCAGTATTTT. The chain carries TRBV7-2 and TRBJ2-3; no firm D call. Germline CDR1 reads SGHTA; CDR2 reads FQGNSA. This CDR3 comprises 18 residues. Trimming took 3 bases from V and 2 from J, leaving 21 bases between them.

A single count supports this clone. V is TRBV3-1 (or the pseudogene TRBV3-2) and J is TRBJ1-2; 9 bases line up with TRBD1. The ends lost 2 bases at V and 4 bases at J; junction bases unmatched: 2. This CDR3 is 14 amino acids long. The germline V gene has CDR1 LGHDT and CDR2 YNNKEL (reference sequence). The CDR3 loop is CASSQTGGGYGYTF. The CDR3 DNA is TGTGCCAGCAGCCAAACAGGGGGCGGCTATGGCTACACCTTC.

The chain combines TRBV6-2 or TRBV6-3 with TRBJ2-6, with D maybe TRBD1 (6 bases). Trimming stripped 5 bases from V and 0 bases from J, with 11 bases between. Germline assignment: CDR1 MNHEY and CDR2 SVGEGT. CDR3 length equals 16 residues. CDR3 residues: CASSKGHPSGANVLTF. The CDR3, as DNA: TGTGCCAGCAGTAAGGGACATCCCTCTGGGGCCAACGTCCTGACTTTC.

J is TRBJ1-1 and V is TRBV19, with 12 bases matching TRBD1. Germline CDR1 is LNHDA and CDR2 is SQIVND (reference sequence). This CDR3 is built from 17 residues. V lost 5 bases and J lost 5; bases outside the gene matches: 12. CDR3 sequence reads: CASSPRGQGASETEAFF. CDR3 DNA sequence: TGTGCCAGTAGTCCCCGGGGACAGGGGGCGTCGGAAACTGAAGCTTTCTTT.

The chain joins TRBV19 to TRBJ1-1; D is possibly TRBD1 (6 bases). V lost 3 bases and J lost 1, with 15 bases in between. Germline V gene data show CDR1 as LNHDA and CDR2 as SQIVND (reference sequence). CDR3 length: 16 amino acids. Here the CDR3 DNA reads TGTGCCAGTAGTATTTCCACAAACAGGGAGAACACTGAAGCTTTCTTT. It yields the protein CASSISTNRENTEAFF.

The V gene is TRBV19, the J gene TRBJ2-2, with a weak D call TRBD2 (6 bases). The CDR3 loop spans 14 amino acids. The ends were cut back, 10 bases at V and 2 bases at J, with 14 bases in the middle. Looked up from germline, CDR1 is LNHDA and CDR2 is SQIVND (reference sequence). CDR3 nucleotides: TGTGCCACCCGGGACTCATTTAACACCGGGGAGCTGTTTTTT. Its protein is CATRDSFNTGELFF.

This clone appeared a few times. The rearrangement joins TRBV29-1 to TRBJ1-4, with 10 bases fitting TRBD1. This CDR3 is 13 amino acids long. Germline V gene sequence: CDR1 SQVTM, CDR2 ANQGSEA. The V segment lost 6 bases and the J segment 5 bases; nucleotides outside the gene matches: 3. The CDR3 spells CSVRTGGNEKLFF. DNA of the CDR3: TGCAGCGTGAGGACAGGGGGGAATGAAAAACTGTTTTTT.

V usage is TRBV30 and J usage is TRBJ1-1; 7 bases agree with TRBD1. In germline, CDR1 is GTSNPN, CDR2 SVGIG (reference sequence). This CDR3 is 14 amino acids long. V was clipped by 2 bases and J by 13 bases; unmatched bases: 16. CDR3 loop: CAWSHFGDSVYVFF. The CDR3, as DNA: TGTGCCTGGAGTCATTTTGGGGACAGCGTCTACGTTTTCTTT.

The chain joins TRBV6-6 to TRBJ2-3; 8 bases agree with TRBD1. This CDR3 region has 16 residues. Germline V gene data show CDR1 as MNHNY and CDR2 as SVGAGI (reference sequence). After removal of 6 bases from V and 0 bases from J, the junction contained 8 bases not matched to a gene. In DNA, the CDR3 is TGTGCCAGCAGACGCCTCCAGGGGGCTAGCACAGATACGCAGTATTTT. This encodes CASRRLQGASTDTQYF.

Only one count was recorded for this clone. This chain connects TRBV2 to TRBJ1-2, with D possibly being TRBD1 (5 bases). CDR1 and CDR2 from the germline V gene are SNHLY and FYNNEI. The CDR3 sequence is 12 residues long. Trimming left V 5 bases short and J 4 bases short, with 8 bases between. CDR3 region: CASSRGGYGYTF. DNA of the CDR3: TGTGCCAGCAGTAGGGGAGGCTATGGCTACACCTTC.

The chain has TRBV25-1 and TRBJ2-3, with TRBD1 matching 8 bases. CDR3 size: 16 residues. CDR1 and CDR2 (germline): MGHDK, SYGVNS. Trimming cost V 2 bases and J 2 bases; bases outside gene matches: 6. The CDR3 region is CASSETGTGITDTQYF. The CDR3 DNA follows: TGTGCCAGCAGTGAAACCGGGACAGGCATCACAGATACGCAGTATTTT. The variable domain in full, completed from reference TRBV25-1 and TRBJ2-3, reads EADIYQTPRYLVIGTGKKITLECSQTMGHDKMYWYQQDPGMELHLIHYSYGVNSTEKGDLSSESTVSRIRTEHFPLTLESARPSHTSQYLCASSETGTGITDTQYFGPGTRLTVL.

The gene calls are TRBV2 and TRBJ1-6, with 11 bases that match TRBD1. V gave up 7 bases and J gave up 7 bases; unmatched junction bases: 3. CDR3 length: 14 residues. Germline values: CDR1 SNHLY, CDR2 FYNNEI. The CDR3 spells CASKGQGVNSPLHF. The CDR3 region has the DNA TGTGCCAGCAAGGGACAGGGGGTAAATTCACCCCTCCACTTT.

The V gene is TRBV19, the J gene TRBJ1-1, with TRBD1 identical over 7 bases. V gave up 7 bases and J gave up 3 bases; unmatched junction bases: 20. CDR3 length equals 18 residues. The germline gives CDR1 LNHDA, CDR2 SQIVND (reference sequence). This CDR3 reads CASTTTLRDSGKDTEAFF. The DNA for the CDR3 is TGTGCCAGTACCACCACCTTGAGGGACAGCGGAAAGGACACTGAAGCTTTCTTT.

The chain recombines TRBV9 with TRBJ1-5, with 11 positions matching TRBD1. Germline CDR1 is SGDLS and CDR2 is YYNGEE. V shed 3 bases, J shed 0 bases, and the junction held 5 bases outside the gene matches. The CDR3 is 17 residues long. CDR3 bases: TGTGCCAGCAGCGCCGGGGACAGGGGGTTTAGCAATCAGCCCCAGCATTTT. This codes for CASSAGDRGFSNQPQHF.

The chain couples TRBV25-1 to TRBJ1-1; possibly TRBD1 for D (6 bases). Germline V gene sequence: CDR1 MGHDK, CDR2 SYGVNS. Trimming took 6 bases from V and 4 from J, leaving 15 bases between them. CDR3 length: 14 residues. The CDR3 DNA follows: TGTGCCAGCAGGGGGACACCTGGGTTCACTGAAGCTTTCTTT. This translates into CASRGTPGFTEAFF.

The rearrangement uses TRBV19 and TRBJ1-2, with 8 bases lining up with TRBD1. CDR1 and CDR2 from the germline V gene are LNHDA and SQIVND (reference sequence). The junction had 14 bases not matched to a gene; V was cut back by 3 bases and J by 5 bases. The CDR3 covers 17 residues. The CDR3 reads CASSILDRAVNRYGYTF. In nucleotides, the CDR3 is TGTGCCAGTAGTATTCTGGACAGGGCTGTAAATCGATATGGCTACACCTTC.

The V gene is TRBV6-5, the J gene TRBJ1-2, with TRBD1 matching over 9 bases. Trimming at V came to 6 bases and at J to 6 bases, leaving 8 bases not matched to a gene. The CDR3 consists of 14 residues. CDR1 is MNHEY and CDR2 is SVGAGI in the germline V gene. The CDR3 region is CASSRDRETHGYTF. CDR3 DNA sequence: TGTGCCAGCAGCAGGGACAGGGAAACCCATGGCTACACCTTC.

This clone has more than one count but fewer than ten. The chain has TRBV3-1 (or the pseudogene TRBV3-2) and TRBJ1-2; TRBD1 matches 10 bases. V lost 0 bases and J lost 1; bases outside the gene matches: 8. Germline CDR1 and CDR2: LGHDT and YNNKEL (reference sequence). This CDR3 region has 18 residues. CDR3 bases: TGTGCCAGCAGCCAAGATGGGACAGGGGTTCAGGTTAACTATGGCTACACCTTC. It yields the protein CASSQDGTGVQVNYGYTF.

The chain combines TRBV4-1 with TRBJ1-5; 7 bases fit TRBD1. CDR1 is MGHRA, CDR2 YSYEKL, per germline. The CDR3 consists of 15 residues. The junction had 4 bases not matched to a gene; V was cut back by 2 bases and J by 3 bases. The CDR3 DNA reads as TGCGCCAGCAGCCAATTCGGACAGGACAATCAGCCCCAGCATTTT. Its protein product is CASSQFGQDNQPQHF.

J is TRBJ1-1 and V is TRBV19; 8 nucleotides align to TRBD1. CDR1 is LNHDA, CDR2 SQIVND, per germline (reference sequence). The CDR3 has 14 residues. The J segment lost 0 bases and the V segment lost 5 bases, leaving 2 bases of the junction unmatched. In nucleotides, the CDR3 is TGTGCCAGTAGTTTCAGGGGGCTGAACACTGAAGCTTTCTTT. Its protein product is CASSFRGLNTEAFF.

The rearrangement uses TRBV7-9 and TRBJ1-5, with TRBD1 identical over 7 bases. The CDR3 runs to 13 residues. Germline V gene data show CDR1 as SEHNR and CDR2 as FQNEAQ (reference sequence). Losses at the gene ends were 1 base for V and 7 bases for J; bases not matched to a gene: 1. The CDR3, as DNA: TGTGCCAGCAGCTTAGAGGGGGCCCAGCCCCAGCATTTT. Translated: CASSLEGAQPQHF.

The chain has TRBV3-1 (or the pseudogene TRBV3-2) and TRBJ2-3; 9 positions match TRBD1. This CDR3 is 14 amino acids long. The V gene end was trimmed by 7 bases and the J gene end by 6 bases; junction bases not matched to a gene: 8. Germline values: CDR1 LGHDT, CDR2 YNNKEL (reference sequence). CDR3 sequence: CASTPGQGGDTQYF. The CDR3 DNA sequence: TGTGCCAGCACCCCGGGACAGGGAGGGGATACGCAGTATTTT.

V usage is TRBV11-2 and J usage is TRBJ1-4, with D unresolved. The germline gives CDR1 SGHAT, CDR2 FQNNGV. The V gene lost 5 bases and the J gene lost 11 bases, with 18 bases spanning the gap. This CDR3 is 14 amino acids long. CDR3 residues: CASSHPPVSEKLFF. The DNA of the CDR3 is TGTGCCAGCAGCCACCCCCCCGTCTCGGAGAAACTGTTTTTT.